The clone carrying this T cell receptor beta chain was found a few times. The antigen is not known. CDR3 size: 17 residues. J was trimmed by 5 bases and V by 0 bases; bases with no gene match: 10. Per the germline V gene, CDR1 is DFQATT and CDR2 is SNEGSKA (reference sequence). MiXCR, applied by TCRdb to the 5' RACE reads, yields one record per CDR3 protein. This table has approximately 210,000 distinct CDR3 sequences, 9.4% appearing once. The sample comes from a study of identical twins. Study findings and constraints: A cross-sectional statistical analysis, not follow-up of the same donors, supported the conclusions. Beta out-of-frame twin sharing showed a weaker excess. Invariant MAIT and iNKT cells may have partly biased zero-insertion analyses.

The receptor was isolated from a young woman in good health. The sample comprised memory (CD45RO+) T cells sorted from blood. This sequence joins TRBV20-1 and TRBJ2-2; 9 nucleotides line up with TRBD2. The CDR3 bases are TGCAGTGCTAGAGATCCTAGCGGGGCCGGGGGAACCGGGGAGCTGTTTTTT. Protein product: CSARDPSGAGGTGELFF.